This T cell receptor (beta chain) is drawn from a study of human T cells and chemical hapten exposure. TCRdb analysed the RACE reads with MiXCR anew, one entry per CDR3 protein. Of about 170,000 distinct CDR3 sequences in the sample, around a quarter were seen once. As for time point: patch test 3, about 24 weeks after DPC sensitization. The treatment is: therapeutic diphenylcyclopropenone sensitization with weekly scalp DPC. Germline CDR1 and CDR2: MNHEY and SMNVEV (reference sequence). The V gene lost 6 bases and the J gene lost 0 bases, with 9 bases spanning the gap. This CDR3 is built from 15 residues.

This sample comprised whole blood, obtained in connection with sensitization to the hapten diphenylcyclopropenone (DPC). The chain is built from TRBV27 and TRBJ2-6, with a possible D match to TRBD2 (5 bases). The receptor's source is a woman under 30 with alopecia areata. Some clones in this sample may be carry-over from other donors' samples. The CDR3 protein is CASREVRSGANVLTF. In DNA, the CDR3 is TGTGCCAGCAGGGAGGTACGCTCTGGGGCCAACGTCCTGACTTTC.